These 24 T cell receptor beta chains were sequenced from one sample in a study of beta chain features in type 1 diabetes. Every isolated RNA sample was fully reverse transcribed, so sequencing captured expressed TCRB transcripts. Method: immunoSEQ multiplex PCR; TCRdb's copy keeps in-frame clones and lacks some. The table lists 300,000 to 350,000 clones, roughly 15% of them singletons. Input material: central memory CD4+ T cells from blood. The source is a man younger than 45 in good health.

The chain employs TRBV11-2 and TRBJ2-5, with 7 nucleotides matching TRBD1. V was pared by 5 bases and J by 3 bases, with 6 bases of the junction left unmatched. The germline V gene encodes CDR1 SGHAT and CDR2 FQNNGV. This CDR3 is built from 14 residues. The CDR3 loop reads CASSLRDRKETQYF. The DNA of the CDR3 is TGTGCCAGCAGCCTCAGGGACAGAAAAGAGACCCAGTACTTC.

This clone was picked up a small number of times. The chain carries TRBV5-4 and TRBJ1-4; a possible D gene is TRBD1 (6 bases). Germline V gene data show CDR1 as SGHNT and CDR2 as YYREEE (reference sequence). V lost 3 bases, J lost 3 bases, and 9 bases lay in between. There are 14 residues in the CDR3. CDR3 DNA: TGTGCCAGCAGCTACAGGGCGGCTAATGAAAAACTGTTTTTT. Translation gives CASSYRAANEKLFF. Complete variable domain (other parts from reference TRBV5-4 and TRBJ1-4): ETGVTQSPTHLIKTRGQQVTLRCSSQSGHNTVSWYQQALGQGPQFIFQYYREEENGRGNFPPRFSGLQFPNYSSELNVNALELDDSALYLCASSYRAANEKLFFGSGTQLSVL.

This clone occurred a few times. The chain recombines TRBV7-9 with TRBJ2-7; no firm D call. Trimming shortened V by 5 bases and J by 0 bases, and 20 bases separated the two germline ends. In germline, CDR1 is SEHNR, CDR2 FQNEAQ (reference sequence). The CDR3 has 17 amino acids. The CDR3 here is CASSQSFRQASSYEQYF. DNA for the CDR3: TGTGCCAGCAGCCAGTCCTTTCGGCAGGCGAGCTCCTACGAGCAGTACTTC.

In this sample, this clone turned up a few times. V is TRBV5-1 and J is TRBJ2-7, with 8 bases aligning to TRBD1. Trimming cost V 3 bases and J 2 bases; bases outside gene matches: 4. From germline, CDR1 is SGHRS and CDR2 YFSETQ. The CDR3 contains 14 residues. The CDR3, as DNA: TGCGCCAGCAGCTCCGACAGGGGCCCCTACGAGCAGTACTTC. Its protein product is CASSSDRGPYEQYF.

This chain joins TRBV6-1 and TRBJ1-2, with D maybe TRBD1 (5 bases). The CDR3 extends over 13 amino acids. V was clipped by 5 bases and J by 2 bases, with 9 bases between them. Germline V gene sequence: CDR1 MNHNS, CDR2 SASEGT. CDR3 nucleotide sequence: TGTGCCAGCAGTTATACAGGCAACTATGGCTACACCTTC. Translation gives CASSYTGNYGYTF.

The V gene is TRBV29-1, the J gene TRBJ1-2; TRBD1 agrees at 10 bases. The germline gives CDR1 SQVTM, CDR2 ANQGSEA. This CDR3 spans 13 amino acids. V was pared by 6 bases and J by 8 bases, with 9 bases of the junction left unmatched. CDR3 sequence (DNA): TGCAGCGTCGAAAGACAGGGGGCTAACGGCTACACCTTC. Amino acids: CSVERQGANGYTF.

The chain is built from TRBV5-8 and TRBJ2-3; TRBD2 agrees at 10 bases. Germline V gene sequence: CDR1 SGHTS, CDR2 YDEGEE. The V and J ends lost 3 bases and 6 bases, in that order; junction bases with no gene match: 10. The CDR3 length is 16 residues. The CDR3 DNA is TGTGCCAGCAGCTCGCTGATAGCGGGGGGAGGGGATACGCAGTATTTT. It specifies CASSSLIAGGGDTQYF.

The chain uses TRBV6-6 and TRBJ2-7, with a tentative D call TRBD2 (6 bases). Trimming cost V 7 bases and J 2 bases, with 15 bases left between them. This CDR3 contains 14 residues. Germline-derived CDR1 and CDR2 are MNHNY and SVGAGI (reference sequence). CDR3 sequence reads: CASTPSGGAYEQYV. CDR3 in DNA: TGTGCCAGCACCCCATCCGGAGGGGCCTACGAGCAGTACGTC.

The chain is built from TRBV7-8 and TRBJ1-2, with D hard to call. V was cut by 5 bases and J by 5 bases, with 12 bases left in between. CDR3 size: 13 residues. Germline V gives CDR1 SGHVS, CDR2 FQNEAQ. CDR3: CASSPRRTYGYTF. The CDR3, as DNA: TGTGCCAGCAGCCCACGACGGACGTATGGCTACACCTTC.

This clone was recorded a few times. This chain connects TRBV6-5 to TRBJ2-1, with D unresolved. Trimming removed 10 bases from V and 10 bases from J, with 23 bases in between. Germline V gene lookup returns CDR1 MNHEY and CDR2 SVGAGI. This CDR3 region has 14 residues. The CDR3 region is CATKGMWSVGEQFF. CDR3 DNA sequence: TGTGCCACCAAGGGTATGTGGTCGGTTGGAGAGCAGTTCTTC.

This chain links TRBV27 with TRBJ2-5; 12 bases agree with TRBD2. CDR1 is MNHEY and CDR2 is SMNVEV in the germline V gene (reference sequence). The CDR3 is made up of 18 amino acids. Trimming cost V 6 bases and J 5 bases; bases outside gene matches: 16. CDR3 amino acids: CASSMRVPASGGVETQYF. The DNA for the CDR3 is TGTGCCAGCAGCATGCGAGTTCCGGCTAGCGGGGGGGTCGAGACCCAGTACTTC.

This clone was observed many times. The chain uses TRBV6-1 and TRBJ2-2; D is possibly TRBD1 (6 bases). Trimming left V 3 bases short and J 6 bases short, with 11 bases between. This CDR3 is 14 amino acids long. Germline CDR1 reads MNHNS; CDR2 reads SASEGT. The CDR3 DNA follows: TGTGCCAGCAGTGAGCTACAGGGTGCCGGGGAGCTGTTTTTT. Its protein product is CASSELQGAGELFF.

This rearrangement joins TRBV29-1 to TRBJ1-2; 7 positions agree with TRBD1. With V trimmed by 6 bases and J by 8 bases, 6 bases remained unmatched. The CDR3 sequence is 11 residues long. Germline V gene data show CDR1 as SQVTM and CDR2 as ANQGSEA. In nucleotides, the CDR3 is TGCAGCGTGGAGGGGGCGAGAGGCTACACCTTC. Translated: CSVEGARGYTF. Full variable domain (missing parts from reference TRBV29-1 and TRBJ1-2): SAVISQKPSRDICQRGTSLTIQCQVDSQVTMMFWYRQQPGQSLTLIATANQGSEATYESGFVIDKFPISRPNLTFSTLTVSNMSPEDSSIYLCSVEGARGYTFGSGTRLTVV.

CDR3 sequence reads: CASSERYNEQFF. The CDR3 DNA follows: TGTGCCAGCTCTGAACGGTACAATGAGCAGTTCTTC. The chain is built from TRBV18 and TRBJ2-1; no firm D call. The germline V gene encodes CDR1 KGHSH and CDR2 LQKENI. V shed 6 bases and J shed 4 bases, with 7 bases lying between them. CDR3 length: 12 amino acids. Together with reference TRBV18 and TRBJ2-1, the CDR3 gives the full variable domain: NAGVMQNPRHLVRRRGQEARLRCSPMKGHSHVYWYRQLPEEGLKFMVYLQKENIIDESGMPKERFSAEFPKEGPSILRIQQVVRGDSAAYFCASSERYNEQFFGPGTRLTVL.

The chain recombines TRBV7-9 with TRBJ1-6; 7 bases map to TRBD1. V dropped 4 bases and J dropped 7; count of bases not matched to a gene: 4. Germline V gene sequence: CDR1 SEHNR, CDR2 FQNEAQ (reference sequence). The CDR3 loop spans 14 amino acids. The CDR3 DNA reads TGTGCCAGCAGCTCCGGGACAGAGAATTCACCCCTCCACTTT. Translating it yields CASSSGTENSPLHF.

The V and J genes are TRBV4-2 and TRBJ2-1, with 8 nucleotides matching TRBD2. CDR3 length: 17 residues. Germline CDR1 LGHNA, CDR2 YNFKEQ. V lost 0 bases, J lost 4 bases, and 8 bases stayed unmatched. CDR3 in amino acids: CASSQDKAGASYNEQFF. The CDR3 DNA reads as TGTGCCAGCAGCCAAGACAAAGCGGGAGCGTCTTACAATGAGCAGTTCTTC.

The V and J genes are TRBV5-1 and TRBJ2-2; perhaps TRBD1 as D (7 bases). V gave up 1 base and J gave up 5 bases, with 18 bases separating them. Germline CDR1 reads SGHRS; CDR2 reads YFSETQ. The CDR3 extends over 17 amino acids. The CDR3 DNA reads as TGCGCCAGCAGCTTGTCAGGGGGGACTGTCGGAACCGGGGAGCTGTTTTTT. The encoded protein is CASSLSGGTVGTGELFF.

The chain carries TRBV5-4 and TRBJ2-2; the match to TRBD2 covers 10 bases. This CDR3 has 18 amino acids. Germline CDR1 reads SGHNT; CDR2 reads YYREEE (reference sequence). V lost 7 bases, J lost 0 bases, and 12 bases stayed unmatched. CDR3 in amino acids: CASQLGLAGGSNTGELFF. CDR3 nucleotides: TGTGCCAGCCAGTTGGGATTAGCGGGAGGTTCGAACACCGGGGAGCTGTTTTTT.

This clone has more than one count but fewer than ten. The gene calls are TRBV6-1 and TRBJ1-2; D may be TRBD1 (5 bases). The CDR3 is 17 amino acids. With 0 bases removed from V and 2 bases from J, the gap between germline ends came to 16 bases. Germline values: CDR1 MNHNS, CDR2 SASEGT. CDR3 sequence: CASSEALLTGENYGYTF. The CDR3 DNA follows: TGTGCCAGCAGTGAAGCGCTTCTGACGGGGGAGAACTATGGCTACACCTTC.

The chain employs TRBV4-1 and TRBJ2-3; 10 bases are shared with TRBD2. This CDR3 is built from 17 residues. Germline V gene data show CDR1 as MGHRA and CDR2 as YSYEKL. Trimming at V came to 4 bases and at J to 0 bases, leaving 7 bases not matched to a gene. CDR3 DNA: TGCGCCAGCAGCCCCCAACTAGCGGGGAAGAGCACAGATACGCAGTATTTT. Its protein is CASSPQLAGKSTDTQYF.

This clone has more than one count but fewer than ten. V and J are TRBV27 and TRBJ2-7; TRBD1 agrees at 10 bases. This CDR3 comprises 14 residues. The ends lost 5 bases at V and 5 bases at J; junction bases unmatched: 6. Germline V gene data show CDR1 as MNHEY and CDR2 as SMNVEV (reference sequence). DNA of the CDR3: TGTGCCAGCAGTCAGACAGGGGGCTCTCACGAGCAGTACGTC. Amino acid sequence: CASSQTGGSHEQYV.

The rearrangement joins TRBV11-3 to TRBJ2-5; 7 bases match TRBD2. The CDR3 is 16 amino acids. Germline values: CDR1 SGHNT, CDR2 YENEEA. Losses at the gene ends were 1 base for V and 2 bases for J; bases not matched to a gene: 7. CDR3 DNA sequence: TGTGCCAGCAGCTTAGGCGGTGTGCGGGGGCAAGAGACCCAGTACTTC. This gives the protein CASSLGGVRGQETQYF.

This chain uses TRBV7-6 with TRBJ2-3, with D possibly TRBD2 on 5 matching bases. The CDR3 runs to 15 residues. Trimming stripped 5 bases from V and 2 bases from J, with 14 bases between. Looked up from germline, CDR1 is SGHVS and CDR2 is FNYEAQ. The CDR3 here is CASSASGINTDTQYF. CDR3 nucleotides: TGTGCCAGCAGCGCCAGCGGAATAAACACAGATACGCAGTATTTT.

The rearrangement links TRBV19 to TRBJ1-5, with no clear D. This CDR3 has 13 residues. The V and J ends lost 6 bases and 8 bases respectively, with 14 bases between them. Germline loops: CDR1 LNHDA, CDR2 SQIVND (reference sequence). The CDR3 nucleotides read TGTGCCAGTAGAAGTACCGCCTTGGAGCCCCAGCATTTT. It translates to CASRSTALEPQHF.